Described below is a single T cell receptor beta chain sequence and its context. The clone's antigen remains unknown. Base-call qualities are not available, and no considerably larger clone is one nucleotide away. The sample comes from a study of shared clonotypes between healthy human individuals (dated by TCRdb to the early 2020s). For the wider study: The cohort comprised a couple of women and a few men aged 18 to 49 years. For each donor, three plates each were used for CD4 naive and CD4 memory, two plates were used for CD8 naive, and one plate was used for CD8 memory. Each donor's leukapheresis produced roughly between about 0.8 and 10 billion PBMCs. To increase sequencing depth and limit assay-specific biases, different laboratories used diverse techniques to prepare libraries and sequence TCR repertoires. To estimate repertoire size and how much clonotype sharing occurs between individuals, the study deeply sequenced the blood TCR repertoires of five or six healthy adults.

TCR CDR3 regions were amplified from genomic DNA by multiplex PCR using the deep immunoSEQ assay. Genomic DNA extracted from each cell subset was distributed evenly over all wells of several immunoSEQ 96-well plates, and each plate served as one replicate. Each replicate PCR for sorted subsets received around 200 ng genomic DNA, equal to roughly 29,000 T cell genomes. The purified libraries were quantified using a Qubit 3.0 fluorometer, sized with a Bioanalyzer 2100, and then quantified again using the KAPA Library Quantification kit. Every immunoSEQ 96-well plate was sequenced on a separate single-read 150-cycle Illumina NextSeq 550 flow cell. In the authors' own workflow: The immunoSEQ output contained only junctional sequences without quality scores, so filtering could not match that applied to full-length reads. To assign V/J genes and CDR3, sequences were annotated against IMGT germline references using PyIR, a Python wrapper for IgBLAST v1.9. Reads were filtered out if the reads had weak V/J assignments (E-value above 1e-6), no CDR3, stop codons, out-of-frame junctions, or ambiguous translated residues. V3J clonotypes were defined as sequences sharing an identical inferred V gene, J gene, and CDR3 amino acid sequence. Percentage overlap between repertoires was calculated by dividing the number of shared unique clonotypes by the size of the smaller repertoire. Repertoire richness was assessed with RTK rarefaction, the Chao1 estimator, and Recon v2.1 estimates of unobserved clonotypes. For all TCRbeta clonotypes obtained by the gDNA method from a handful of donors, generation probabilities were computed with OLGA. Not all clones reach the TCRdb copy of this immuneACCESS table, which keeps in-frame sequences only. Checked studies attribute under half of the gap to unresolved V genes and leave the rest unexplained. D and trimming were read from the DNA, whereas the V and J calls and clone size are those reported in that table. The sample table shows 2.3 million or so clones, and more than 85% are seen once. Of the sample, 0.35% to 0.5% is held by the ten largest clones.

What the study reported, not specific to this receptor: Larger estimated clonotype richness was generally found for naive subsets than for memory subsets. Sampling was limited to blood, and TCR repertoires in tissue likely differ from TCR repertoires in blood. Incomplete sequencing was indicated by rarefaction of sorted-subset datasets, despite the large sequencing depth. Compared with non-shared clonotypes, clonotypes shared by all four sorted-subset donors had higher generation probabilities. Sharing across a handful of donors was observed for about 5% of naive CD4, over 3% of naive CD8, roughly 2.4% of memory CD4, and around 0.44% of memory CD8 clonotypes. Based on pairwise subsampling, the degree of clonotype sharing among donors was expected to be affected by sequencing depth. Because the study included a small number of donors, the genetic and exposure-history diversity represented was limited.

Donors were healthy HIV-negative adults with no recently reported acute infections or vaccinations. Every donor was a Caucasian adult living in Nashville, Tennessee, USA. Magnetic negative selection was used to enrich CD4+ T cells, after which naive cells were positively selected on CD45RA and the negative fraction became the memory subset. After blood collection by leukapheresis, PBMCs were isolated using Ficoll-Histopaque density gradient centrifugation and then cryopreserved in the vapor phase of liquid nitrogen. Analytical flow cytometry was used to check the purity and quantity of every magnetically sorted T cell population. Genomic DNA was isolated from every sorted fraction and measured by UV absorbance on a Nanodrop 2000c. The germline V gene provides CDR1 SGHRS and CDR2 YFSETQ. The CDR3 measures 16 amino acids from cysteine to phenylalanine. Of all the DNA, just the CDR3 is kept, 48 bases in frame from base 1. At the junction V is shortened by 2 bases and J by 6 bases; bases outside the gene matches: 13.

The sample comprised naive CD4+ T cells from PBMCs. In light of the paper, this sample's cell subset or site label describes: CD45RA+ positively selected. The rearrangement combines TRBV5-1 with TRBJ1-1; 7 bases in between match TRBD1. The sequence was collected from a man between 18 and 29 years old in good health. Some clones in this sample may be carry-over from other donors' samples. The CDR3 corresponds to CASSFGGKTRGPEAFF. The nucleotide sequence reads as follows: TGCGCCAGCAGCTTTGGGGGAAAAACGAGGGGGCCTGAAGCTTTCTTT. Beyond the CDR3, the reference TRBV5-1 and TRBJ1-1 genes provide the residues; the full variable domain reads: KAGVTQTPRYLIKTRGQQVTLSCSPISGHRSVSWYQQTPGQGLQFLFEYFSETQRNKGNFPGRFSGRQFSNSRSEMNVSTLELGDSALYLCASSFGGKTRGPEAFFGQGTRLTVV.